Below, 21 T cell receptor beta chains from the same sample are listed, as sequenced in a study of blood T cell repertoires in COVID-19. TCRdb's copy holds only in-frame clones and misses some; the assay was immunoSEQ multiplex PCR. Found here are approximately 300,000 clones, about 89% of them singletons; the top ten hold roughly 6.7%. The sample was peripheral blood. Receptors were obtained from a man younger than 30 who had recovered from COVID-19.

V is TRBV19 and J is TRBJ1-5, with D unresolved. The CDR3 has 20 amino acids. Trimming removed 11 bases from V and 3 bases from J, with 35 bases in between. Germline V gene data show CDR1 as LNHDA and CDR2 as SQIVND (reference sequence). CDR3 sequence: CAAGEGWVATPSVFNQPQHF. The CDR3 coding sequence is TGTGCCGCAGGCGAGGGATGGGTAGCGACGCCCTCTGTTTTCAATCAGCCCCAGCATTTT.

This rearrangement joins TRBV5-6 to TRBJ2-5, with 10 positions matching TRBD2. This CDR3 region has 14 residues. The junction had 2 bases not matched to a gene; V was cut back by 4 bases and J by 2 bases. The germline CDR1 and CDR2 sequences are SGHDT and YYEEEE. Here the CDR3 reads CASSPGLAQETQYF. The CDR3 DNA follows: TGTGCCAGCAGCCCGGGACTAGCGCAAGAGACCCAGTACTTC.

This chain links TRBV7-2 with TRBJ2-1, with TRBD1 matching 10 bases. The V and J ends lost 7 bases and 5 bases, in that order; junction bases with no gene match: 5. The germline V gene has CDR1 SGHTA and CDR2 FQGNSA. The CDR3 is 14 residues long. CDR3 coding DNA: TGTGCCAGCATCCCGGGACAGGGGAACAATGAGCAGTTCTTC. Protein: CASIPGQGNNEQFF. The full variable domain, with the rest looked up from reference TRBV7-2 and TRBJ2-1, is GAGVSQSPSNKVTEKGKDVELRCDPISGHTALYWYRQSLGQGLEFLIYFQGNSAPDKSGLPSDRFSAERTGGSVSTLTIQRTQQEDSAVYLCASIPGQGNNEQFFGPGTRLTVL.

The chain's CDR3 is CASSSTGNTEAFF. For the CDR3, the DNA is TGTGCCAGCAGCTCAACAGGGAACACTGAAGCTTTCTTT. The V call is TRBV3-1 (or the pseudogene TRBV3-2), the J call TRBJ1-1; tentatively, D is TRBD1 (5 bases). Trimming removed 5 bases from V and 1 base from J, with 8 bases in between. CDR1 is LGHDT and CDR2 is YNNKEL in the germline V gene (reference sequence). The CDR3 spans 13 residues.

The rearrangement joins TRBV6-2 or TRBV6-3 to TRBJ1-5, with D uncertain. This CDR3 is built from 15 residues. Trimming left V 3 bases short and J 6 bases short, with 15 bases between. Germline lookup yields CDR1 MNHEY and CDR2 SVGEGT. CDR3 loop: CASSYIGERRQPQHF. The DNA of the CDR3 is TGTGCCAGCAGTTATATCGGGGAGAGGCGTCAGCCCCAGCATTTT.

V is TRBV4-2 and J is TRBJ1-1; D ambiguous. Trimming took off 2 bases at V and 1 base at J, with 11 bases between the two ends. Germline values: CDR1 LGHNA, CDR2 YNFKEQ. This CDR3 spans 15 amino acids. The CDR3 here is CASSQIQVENTEAFF. In DNA form, the CDR3 reads TGTGCCAGCAGCCAAATTCAGGTGGAGAACACTGAAGCTTTCTTT.

CDR3 protein: CASSPETGDYGYTF. CDR3 bases: TGTGCCAGCTCACCCGAGACAGGGGACTATGGCTACACCTTC. V and J are TRBV18 and TRBJ1-2; 8 bases agree with TRBD1. Germline CDR1 KGHSH, CDR2 LQKENI. CDR3 length equals 14 residues. V trimming: 3 bases; J trimming: 3 bases; junction bases outside the gene matches: 3.

The chain has TRBV12-3 or TRBV12-4 and TRBJ1-1; D gene ambiguous. Deletions cut 5 bases from V and 0 bases from J, with 7 bases between. The CDR3 sequence is 13 residues long. The CDR3 nucleotides are TGTGCCAGCAGTGCTCAGGTGAACACTGAAGCTTTCTTT. It yields the protein CASSAQVNTEAFF.

This chain links TRBV9 with TRBJ1-2, with D unclear. Germline lookup yields CDR1 SGDLS and CDR2 YYNGEE. The CDR3 sequence is 15 residues long. The germline V and J ends were trimmed by 4 bases and 6 bases, with 19 bases remaining between them. The CDR3 reads CASSTPARGPHGYTF. DNA of the CDR3: TGTGCCAGCAGCACCCCCGCACGAGGCCCCCATGGCTACACCTTC.

Points on this clone: A junction end diverges from the germline sequence, so it may reflect a read error. J is TRBJ2-3 and V is TRBV5-1, with D possibly matching TRBD2 (5 bases). CDR3 length equals 13 residues. The germline gives CDR1 SGHRS, CDR2 YFSETQ. The CDR3 spells CASSLLGSDRQYF. The CDR3, as DNA: TGCGCCAGCAGCTTACTAGGGAGTGATAGGCAGTATTTT.

The chain has TRBV4-2 and TRBJ2-4; D unresolved. The CDR3 covers 16 residues. CDR1 and CDR2 (germline): LGHNA, YNFKEQ. Trimming shortened V by 1 base and J by 0 bases, and 10 bases separated the two germline ends. The CDR3 loop is CASSQAPVPAKNIQYF. As DNA, the CDR3 is TGTGCCAGCAGCCAAGCCCCGGTACCAGCCAAAAACATTCAGTACTTC.

This sequence joins TRBV18 and TRBJ1-3, with TRBD1 identical over 7 bases. The CDR3 spans 16 residues. CDR1 and CDR2 (germline): KGHSH, LQKENI. After removal of 3 bases from V and 4 bases from J, the junction contained 9 bases not matched to a gene. The CDR3 DNA follows: TGTGCCAGCTCACCCCCAAAGGGGGCCAGAGGAAACACCATATATTTT. Protein: CASSPPKGARGNTIYF.

The CDR3 bases are TGTGCCACCAAGGGTGGGACAGACTACACTGAAGCTTTCTTT. Translated: CATKGGTDYTEAFF. The chain links TRBV10-3 to TRBJ1-1; 7 bases line up with TRBD1. CDR3 length: 14 amino acids. Germline CDR1 reads ENHRY; CDR2 reads SYGVKD. V lost 10 bases, J lost 3 bases, and 11 bases stayed unmatched.

V gene TRBV5-5 combines with J gene TRBJ1-1; D is perhaps TRBD1 (6 bases). CDR3 length equals 15 residues. V was clipped by 0 bases and J by 0 bases, with 9 bases between them. Germline V gene lookup returns CDR1 SGHKS and CDR2 YYEKEE (reference sequence). DNA for the CDR3: TGTGCCAGCAGCTTGGGGGGGCCGATGAACACTGAAGCTTTCTTT. As protein: CASSLGGPMNTEAFF.

The CDR3 nucleotides are TGCGCCAGCAGCTTAGGGACAGGGGGCCTATTTGGAAACACCATATATTTT. Translating it yields CASSLGTGGLFGNTIYF. This rearrangement joins TRBV5-1 to TRBJ1-3; 12 bases are a match to TRBD1. The germline CDR1 and CDR2 sequences are SGHRS and YFSETQ. The CDR3 has 17 residues. V was clipped by 2 bases and J by 3 bases; unmatched bases: 6.

This chain uses TRBV15 with TRBJ1-5; 8 nucleotides align to TRBD1. The CDR3 extends over 16 amino acids. V was clipped by 5 bases and J by 2 bases; unmatched bases: 8. The germline V gene has CDR1 LNHNV and CDR2 YYDKDF (reference sequence). The CDR3 region has the DNA TGTGCCACCAGCGACCAGACAGGGGAGGGCAATCAGCCCCAGCATTTT. Translating gives CATSDQTGEGNQPQHF.

The V and J genes are TRBV7-2 and TRBJ2-1; D gene uncertain. The CDR3 extends over 16 amino acids. The germline V and J ends were trimmed by 1 base and 4 bases, with 14 bases remaining between them. Germline assignment: CDR1 SGHTA and CDR2 FQGNSA. CDR3 sequence reads: CASSLVPQTSYNEQFF. The CDR3 DNA is TGTGCCAGCAGCTTAGTTCCCCAGACAAGTTACAATGAGCAGTTCTTC.

The chain recombines TRBV5-6 with TRBJ2-7; 13 bases line up with TRBD2. V gave up 4 bases and J gave up 4 bases; unmatched junction bases: 5. Germline assignment: CDR1 SGHDT and CDR2 YYEEEE. This CDR3 region has 15 residues. As DNA, the CDR3 is TGTGCCAGCAGCAACCGACTAGCGGGGGGTTACGAGCAGTACTTC. It encodes CASSNRLAGGYEQYF.

The chain uses TRBV25-1 and TRBJ2-7; D unresolved. CDR1 is MGHDK, CDR2 SYGVNS, per germline. This CDR3 region has 14 residues. V shed 1 base and J shed 0 bases, with 7 bases lying between them. In DNA, the CDR3 is TGTGCCAGCAGTGAATGGGCCGGCTCCTACGAGCAGTACTTC. Its translation: CASSEWAGSYEQYF.

This chain links TRBV12-5 with TRBJ1-4; the match to TRBD1 covers 7 bases. V trimming: 1 base; J trimming: 6 bases; junction bases outside the gene matches: 5. The CDR3 totals 15 residues. Germline CDR1 LGHNT, CDR2 FRNRAP. CDR3 protein: CASGLEGTEDEKLFF. As DNA, the CDR3 is TGTGCTAGTGGTTTGGAGGGGACAGAGGATGAAAAACTGTTTTTT. Full variable domain (missing parts from reference TRBV12-5 and TRBJ1-4): DARVTQTPRHKVTEMGQEVTMRCQPILGHNTVFWYRQTMMQGLELLAYFRNRAPLDDSGMPKDRFSAEMPDATLATLKIQPSEPRDSAVYFCASGLEGTEDEKLFFGSGTQLSVL.

This clone appeared a single time. This chain connects TRBV5-6 to TRBJ1-2; D might be TRBD1 (6 bases). V was trimmed by 4 bases and J by 4 bases, leaving 20 bases between them. This CDR3 spans 16 amino acids. Germline V gene sequence: CDR1 SGHDT, CDR2 YYEEEE. The CDR3 nucleotides are TGTGCCAGCAGCCAAGGTGGGACATACGGTTCCTATGGCTACACCTTC. This sequence encodes CASSQGGTYGSYGYTF.